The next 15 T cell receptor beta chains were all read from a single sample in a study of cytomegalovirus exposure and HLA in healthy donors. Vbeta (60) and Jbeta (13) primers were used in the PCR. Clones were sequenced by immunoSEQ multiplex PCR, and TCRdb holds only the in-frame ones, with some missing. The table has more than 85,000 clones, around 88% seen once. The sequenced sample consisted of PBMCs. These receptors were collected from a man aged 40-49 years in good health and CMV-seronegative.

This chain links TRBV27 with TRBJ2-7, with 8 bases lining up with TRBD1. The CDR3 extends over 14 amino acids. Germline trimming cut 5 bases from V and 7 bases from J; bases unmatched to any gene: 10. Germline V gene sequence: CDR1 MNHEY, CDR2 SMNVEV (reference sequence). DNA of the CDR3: TGTGCCAGCAGTCCGTACTGGACAGGGTTGGAGCAGTACTTC. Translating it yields CASSPYWTGLEQYF.

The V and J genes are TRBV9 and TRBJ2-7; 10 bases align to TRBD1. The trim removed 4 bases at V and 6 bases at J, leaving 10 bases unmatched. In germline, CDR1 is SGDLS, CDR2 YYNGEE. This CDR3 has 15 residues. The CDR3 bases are TGTGCCAGCAGCCCCGCTGGGGGGACAGGGGTCGAGCAGTACTTC. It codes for CASSPAGGTGVEQYF.

CDR3 in DNA: TGTGCCAGCAGCTTACTAGCGGGGGGGCGAAATGAGCAGTTCTTC. Encoded protein: CASSLLAGGRNEQFF. The rearrangement joins TRBV7-6 to TRBJ2-1; 12 bases agree with TRBD2. CDR1 is SGHVS, CDR2 FNYEAQ, per germline. Trimming cost V 2 bases and J 7 bases; bases outside gene matches: 3. The CDR3 is made up of 15 amino acids.

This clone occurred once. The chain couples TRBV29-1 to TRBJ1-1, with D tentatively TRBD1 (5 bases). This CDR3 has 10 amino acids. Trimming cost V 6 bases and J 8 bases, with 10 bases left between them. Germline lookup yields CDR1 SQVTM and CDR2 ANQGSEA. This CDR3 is CSVGGIEAFF. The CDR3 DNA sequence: TGCAGCGTGGGGGGGATCGAAGCTTTCTTT.

CDR3 region: CASSLAPGGYYEQYF. The CDR3, as DNA: TGTGCCAGCAGCTTAGCGCCAGGGGGCTACTACGAGCAGTACTTC. The chain carries TRBV7-2 and TRBJ2-7, with 8 bases lining up with TRBD1. V lost 0 bases to trimming and J lost 3 bases; unmatched junction nucleotides: 4. The CDR3 length is 15 residues. CDR1 is SGHTA and CDR2 is FQGNSA in the germline V gene.

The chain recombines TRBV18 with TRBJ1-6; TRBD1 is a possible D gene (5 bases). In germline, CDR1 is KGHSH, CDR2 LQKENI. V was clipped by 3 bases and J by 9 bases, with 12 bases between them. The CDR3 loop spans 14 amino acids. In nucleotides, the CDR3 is TGTGCCAGCTCACCCGGCAGGGATATTTCACCCCTCCACTTT. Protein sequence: CASSPGRDISPLHF. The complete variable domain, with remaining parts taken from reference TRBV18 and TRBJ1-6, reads NAGVMQNPRHLVRRRGQEARLRCSPMKGHSHVYWYRQLPEEGLKFMVYLQKENIIDESGMPKERFSAEFPKEGPSILRIQQVVRGDSAAYFCASSPGRDISPLHFGNGTRLTVT.

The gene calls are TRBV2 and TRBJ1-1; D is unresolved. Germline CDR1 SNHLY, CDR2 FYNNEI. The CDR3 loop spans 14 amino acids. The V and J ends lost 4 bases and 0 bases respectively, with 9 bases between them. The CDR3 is CASSVAEMNTEAFF. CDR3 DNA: TGTGCCAGCAGTGTCGCCGAGATGAACACTGAAGCTTTCTTT.

Written as DNA, the CDR3 is TGTGCCAGCAGTCCTACTTGGGCTAGCGGGGGGCCCCGGGGGACCCAGTACTTC. This translates into CASSPTWASGGPRGTQYF. This chain uses TRBV27 with TRBJ2-5, with 11 positions matching TRBD2. The CDR3 loop spans 18 amino acids. Germline CDR1 and CDR2: MNHEY and SMNVEV (reference sequence). V lost 5 bases, J lost 7 bases, and 18 bases stayed unmatched.

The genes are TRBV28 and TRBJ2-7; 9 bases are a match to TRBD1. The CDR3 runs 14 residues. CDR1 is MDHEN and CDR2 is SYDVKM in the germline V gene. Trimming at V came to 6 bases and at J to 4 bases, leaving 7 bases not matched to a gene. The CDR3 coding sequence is TGTGCCAGCAGGCCGGGACAGGGAGGTTACGAGCAGTACTTC. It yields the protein CASRPGQGGYEQYF. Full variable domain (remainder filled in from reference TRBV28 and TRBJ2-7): DVKVTQSSRYLVKRTGEKVFLECVQDMDHENMFWYRQDPGLGLRLIYFSYDVKMKEKGDIPEGYSVSREKKERFSLILESASTNQTSMYLCASRPGQGGYEQYFGPGTRLTVT.

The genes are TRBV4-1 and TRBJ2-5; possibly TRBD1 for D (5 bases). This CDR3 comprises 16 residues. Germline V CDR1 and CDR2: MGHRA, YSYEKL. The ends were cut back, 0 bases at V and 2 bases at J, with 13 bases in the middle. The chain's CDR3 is CASSQDRGGDQETQYF. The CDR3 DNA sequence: TGCGCCAGCAGCCAAGATAGGGGTGGCGATCAAGAGACCCAGTACTTC.

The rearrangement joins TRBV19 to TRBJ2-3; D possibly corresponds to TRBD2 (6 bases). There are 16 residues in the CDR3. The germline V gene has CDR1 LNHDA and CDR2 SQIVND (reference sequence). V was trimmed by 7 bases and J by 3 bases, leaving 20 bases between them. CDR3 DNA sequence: TGTGCCAGTAACCCCAGGGTAGCGGAAGTAACAGATACGCAGTATTTT. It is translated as CASNPRVAEVTDTQYF.

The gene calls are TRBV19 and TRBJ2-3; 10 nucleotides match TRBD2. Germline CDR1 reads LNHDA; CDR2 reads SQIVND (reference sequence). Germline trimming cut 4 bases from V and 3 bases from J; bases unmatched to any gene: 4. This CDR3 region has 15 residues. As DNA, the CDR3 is TGTGCCAGTAGTAATCTAGCGGGGGCTACAGATACGCAGTATTTT. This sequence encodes CASSNLAGATDTQYF.

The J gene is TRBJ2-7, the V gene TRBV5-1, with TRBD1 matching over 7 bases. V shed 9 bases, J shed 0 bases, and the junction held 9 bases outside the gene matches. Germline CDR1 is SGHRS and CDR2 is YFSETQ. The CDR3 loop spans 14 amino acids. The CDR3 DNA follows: TGCGCCACCCTGGATCACAGGGGCTCCTACGAGCAGTACTTC. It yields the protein CATLDHRGSYEQYF.

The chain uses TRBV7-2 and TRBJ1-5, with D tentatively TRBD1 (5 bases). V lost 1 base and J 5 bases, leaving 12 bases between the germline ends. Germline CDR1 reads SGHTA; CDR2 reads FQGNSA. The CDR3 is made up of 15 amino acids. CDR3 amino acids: CASSLGATVHQPQHF. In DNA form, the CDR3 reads TGTGCCAGCAGCTTAGGGGCGACAGTACATCAGCCCCAGCATTTT.

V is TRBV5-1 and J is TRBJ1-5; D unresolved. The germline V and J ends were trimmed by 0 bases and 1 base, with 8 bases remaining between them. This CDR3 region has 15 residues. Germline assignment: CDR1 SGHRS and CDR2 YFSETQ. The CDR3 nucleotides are TGCGCCAGCAGCTTGGAGGCGGGGAGCAATCAGCCCCAGCATTTT. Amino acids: CASSLEAGSNQPQHF.